This T cell receptor (beta chain) was captured by sequencing in a study of graft-versus-host responses after intestinal transplantation. Profiling relied on immunoSEQ multiplex PCR, and the TCRdb table lists in-frame clones only, not all of them. The sample yields about 24,000 clones, over 35% seen once. There are 11 residues in the CDR3. The V gene lost 3 bases and the J gene lost 8 bases, with 10 bases spanning the gap. Germline V gene sequence: CDR1 DFQATT, CDR2 SNEGSKA (reference sequence). The origin of this receptor is a human patient who received an intestinal transplant. The chain employs TRBV20-1 and TRBJ1-2; unclear D gene. Specimen: alloreactive CD4+ T cells from a mixed lymphocyte reaction culture, collected before intestinal transplant. Subset denoted: CFSE-low proliferating T cells sorted from roughly six-day pre-transplant mixed lymphocyte reaction (GvH or HvG direction). CDR3 amino acids: CSASGAIGYTF. The CDR3, as DNA: TGCAGTGCTAGTGGAGCCATAGGCTACACCTTC.